A selection of T cell receptor beta chains follows, all from one sample in a study of OX40 agonist ivuxolimab in advanced cancers. Here immunoSEQ multiplex PCR was the method, and the copy in TCRdb shows in-frame clones only, minus some. Here the sample spans 99,000 or so clones, roughly 90% being singletons. This specimen consisted of CD4+ or CD8+ T cells sorted from blood, obtained in a trial of the OX40 agonist ivuxolimab. The receptors shown here come from an adult with an advanced solid tumor such as melanoma, head and neck, liver or kidney cancer. The CDR3 runs from the conserved cysteine through the conserved F or W. A D gene is named only where the DNA matches it firmly. Not all rows give a size; the values are once, few, many and, for expanded clones, a class.

size: NA
D: NA
V: TRBV27
J: TRBJ1-5
CDR3: CASSQYGTRINQPQHF
DNA: TGTGCCAGCAGTCAATACGGGACAAGAATTAATCAGCCCCAGCATTTT

size: NA
D: NA
V: TRBV12-5
J: TRBJ1-1
CDR3: CASGLATNILVF
DNA: TGTGCTAGTGGTTTGGCCACGAACATACTCGTTTTT

size: NA
D: NA
V: TRBV5-6
J: TRBJ2-5
CDR3: CASSLPHQETQYF
DNA: TGTGCCAGCAGCCTGCCCCACCAAGAGACCCAGTACTTC

size: once
D: NA
V: TRBV7-2
J: TRBJ2-1
CDR3: CASTWAGTSYNEQFF
DNA: TGTGCCAGCACCTGGGCGGGAACGTCCTACAATGAGCAGTTCTTC

size: once
D: NA
V: TRBV7-9
J: TRBJ2-7
CDR3: CASSLEKGFYEQYF
DNA: TGTGCCAGCAGCTTAGAGAAAGGGTTCTACGAGCAGTACTTC

size: NA
D: NA
V: TRBV4-3
J: TRBJ2-1
CDR3: CASSRQGNEQFF
DNA: TGCGCCAGCAGCCGGCAGGGTAACGAGCAGTTCTTC

size: NA
D: NA
V: TRBV9
J: TRBJ2-7
CDR3: CASSVGGTQAGYEQYF
DNA: TGTGCCAGCAGCGTAGGCGGGACGCAAGCAGGCTACGAGCAGTACTTC

size: NA
D: TRBD2
V: TRBV18
J: TRBJ2-7
CDR3: CASSPGTSGSHEQYF
DNA: TGTGCCAGCTCACCTGGGACTAGCGGGAGTCACGAGCAGTACTTC

size: NA
D: NA
V: TRBV9
J: TRBJ2-3
CDR3: CASSADGRDTQYF
DNA: TGTGCCAGCAGCGCCGATGGGAGAGATACGCAGTATTTT

size: NA
D: NA
V: TRBV4-1
J: TRBJ2-1
CDR3: CASSRGGTSYNEQFF
DNA: TGCGCCAGCAGCCGGGGCGGGACCTCCTACAATGAGCAGTTCTTC

size: NA
D: NA
V: TRBV2
J: TRBJ2-1
CDR3: CASSPRNEQFF
DNA: TGTGCCAGCAGTCCCCGCAATGAGCAGTTCTTC

size: NA
D: TRBD1
V: TRBV9
J: TRBJ2-3
CDR3: CASSARDRVTSSTDTQYF
DNA: TGTGCCAGCAGCGCCCGGGACAGGGTTACCTCTAGCACAGATACGCAGTATTTT

size: NA
D: NA
V: TRBV14
J: TRBJ2-7
CDR3: CASSQPWGQYF
DNA: TGTGCCAGCAGCCAACCGTGGGGGCAGTACTTC

size: NA
D: NA
V: TRBV4-3
J: TRBJ2-1
CDR3: CASSQDRTAFNEQFF
DNA: TGCGCCAGCAGCCAAGATAGGACAGCCTTCAATGAGCAGTTCTTC

size: NA
D: TRBD1
V: TRBV5-1
J: TRBJ2-5
CDR3: CASSLGIGTAEETQYF
DNA: TGCGCCAGCAGCTTGGGCATTGGGACAGCTGAAGAGACCCAGTACTTC

size: NA
D: NA
V: TRBV6-1
J: TRBJ2-4
CDR3: CASSGWGLSKNIQYF
DNA: TGTGCCAGCAGTGGCTGGGGGCTATCCAAAAACATTCAGTACTTC

size: NA
D: TRBD2
V: TRBV19
J: TRBJ2-7
CDR3: CASSRLAGSYEQYF
DNA: TGTGCCAGTAGTAGGCTAGCGGGTTCCTACGAGCAGTACTTC

size: NA
D: NA
V: TRBV19
J: TRBJ2-3
CDR3: CASTKGTGRRTDTQYF
DNA: TGTGCCAGTACCAAGGGCACAGGCCGTAGGACAGATACGCAGTATTTT

size: NA
D: TRBD2
V: TRBV4-2
J: TRBJ2-3
CDR3: CASSQDRASGTTDTQYF
DNA: TGTGCCAGCAGCCAAGATCGGGCTAGCGGGACCACAGATACGCAGTATTTT

size: NA
D: NA
V: TRBV7-9
J: TRBJ2-7
CDR3: CASSPSRREAFYEQYF
DNA: TGTGCCAGCAGCCCCAGTAGACGCGAAGCTTTCTACGAGCAGTACTTC

size: NA
D: NA
V: TRBV15
J: TRBJ1-2
CDR3: CATSRDLGYNYGYTF
DNA: TGTGCCACCAGCAGAGATCTCGGATATAACTATGGCTACACCTTC

size: NA
D: NA
V: TRBV6-1
J: TRBJ1-5
CDR3: CASSGDLGVQPQHF
DNA: TGTGCCAGCAGTGGGGACCTAGGGGTACAGCCCCAGCATTTT

size: NA
D: NA
V: TRBV11-3
J: TRBJ2-1
CDR3: CASSLDTKLGEQFF
DNA: TGTGCCAGCAGCTTAGACACCAAGCTAGGGGAGCAGTTCTTC

size: NA
D: NA
V: TRBV11-2
J: TRBJ2-7
CDR3: CASSTKGGTYEQYF
DNA: TGTGCCAGCAGCACAAAAGGGGGAACTTACGAGCAGTACTTC

size: NA
D: NA
V: TRBV6-5
J: TRBJ1-1
CDR3: CASSLTGPAVTEAFF
DNA: TGTGCCAGCAGCCTCACTGGGCCAGCGGTCACTGAAGCTTTCTTT

size: NA
D: NA
V: TRBV10-2
J: TRBJ2-7
CDR3: CASSLDRKTYEQYF
DNA: TGCGCCAGCAGTTTAGACAGGAAAACCTACGAGCAGTACTTC

size: once
D: NA
V: TRBV4-3
J: TRBJ1-2
CDR3: CASSQDKTYRYGYTF
DNA: TGCGCCAGCAGCCAAGATAAAACATACCGCTATGGCTACACCTTC

size: once
D: NA
V: TRBV10-3
J: TRBJ2-2
CDR3: CATRDTSNTGELFF
DNA: TGTGCCACCAGGGACACCTCTAACACCGGGGAGCTGTTTTTT

size: NA
D: TRBD1
V: TRBV2
J: TRBJ1-5
CDR3: CASKDRGSQPQHF
DNA: TGTGCCAGCAAGGACAGGGGAAGTCAGCCCCAGCATTTT

size: NA
D: NA
V: TRBV6-5
J: TRBJ2-7
CDR3: CASSYGQSYEQYF
DNA: TGTGCCAGCAGTTATGGACAGTCCTACGAGCAGTACTTC

size: NA
D: NA
V: TRBV5-6
J: TRBJ2-5
CDR3: CASSLVRDPETQYF
DNA: TGTGCCAGCAGCTTGGTCCGGGACCCAGAGACCCAGTACTTC

size: NA
D: NA
V: TRBV5-1
J: TRBJ1-1
CDR3: CASSGADSGRVNTEAFF
DNA: TGCGCCAGCAGCGGAGCGGATTCGGGCAGGGTGAACACTGAAGCTTTCTTT

size: NA
D: TRBD1
V: TRBV5-1
J: TRBJ2-1
CDR3: CASSLGGGQGANEQFF
DNA: TGCGCCAGCAGCTTGGGCGGCGGACAGGGGGCAAATGAGCAGTTCTTC

size: NA
D: NA
V: TRBV27
J: TRBJ1-6
CDR3: CASSFRGNSPLHF
DNA: TGTGCCAGCAGTTTCAGGGGAAATTCACCCCTCCACTTT

size: NA
D: NA
V: TRBV28
J: TRBJ1-3
CDR3: CASSPLGSGNTIYF
DNA: TGTGCCAGCAGTCCTCTAGGCTCTGGAAACACCATATATTTT

size: NA
D: NA
V: TRBV6-5
J: TRBJ1-2
CDR3: CASSYSQGNYGYTF
DNA: TGTGCCAGCAGTTACTCCCAGGGGAACTATGGCTACACCTTC

size: NA
D: NA
V: TRBV5-4
J: TRBJ1-1
CDR3: CASSSPGTAGTEAFF
DNA: TGTGCCAGCAGCTCCCCAGGGACGGCGGGCACTGAAGCTTTCTTT

size: NA
D: NA
V: TRBV7-2
J: TRBJ1-5
CDR3: CASSLVQGSPQHF
DNA: TGTGCCAGCAGCTTAGTTCAGGGATCGCCCCAGCATTTT

size: NA
D: NA
V: TRBV28
J: TRBJ2-6
CDR3: CASSPTHSGANVLTF
DNA: TGTGCCAGCAGTCCGACCCACTCTGGGGCCAACGTCCTGACTTTC

size: NA
D: TRBD2
V: TRBV28
J: TRBJ2-3
CDR3: CASRPGAAGGDTQYF
DNA: TGTGCCAGCAGGCCAGGCGCGGCGGGGGGAGATACGCAGTATTTT

size: NA
D: TRBD2
V: TRBV5-1
J: TRBJ2-7
CDR3: CASSLDTGLAGDEQYF
DNA: TGCGCCAGCAGCTTGGATACGGGACTAGCGGGAGACGAGCAGTACTTC

size: NA
D: NA
V: TRBV28
J: TRBJ2-7
CDR3: CASSLSGQGWQYF
DNA: TGTGCCAGCAGTTTATCGGGACAAGGGTGGCAGTACTTC

size: NA
D: NA
V: TRBV23-1
J: TRBJ2-7
CDR3: CASSQSRRQGGVEQYF
DNA: TGCGCCAGCAGTCAATCTCGGAGACAGGGAGGGGTCGAGCAGTACTTC

size: NA
D: TRBD1
V: TRBV7-9
J: TRBJ2-5
CDR3: CASSTRDRVPETQYF
DNA: TGTGCCAGCAGCACCCGGGACAGGGTACCGGAGACCCAGTACTTC

size: once
D: NA
V: TRBV29-1
J: TRBJ2-7
CDR3: CSVEYEQYF
DNA: TGCAGCGTTGAGTACGAGCAGTACTTC

size: NA
D: TRBD1
V: TRBV6-1
J: TRBJ1-4
CDR3: CASSLGTGGSEKLFF
DNA: TGTGCCAGCAGCCTAGGGACAGGGGGCAGTGAAAAACTGTTTTTT

size: NA
D: NA
V: TRBV9
J: TRBJ2-1
CDR3: CASSVAPTEDDEQFF
DNA: TGTGCCAGCAGCGTAGCCCCAACGGAAGATGATGAGCAGTTCTTC